This entry lists 19 T cell receptor beta chains sequenced from one sample in a study of T-cell memory formation after mild COVID-19. TCRdb fed the 5' RACE reads into MiXCR, producing one record per CDR3 protein. The table records under 550,000 distinct CDR3 sequences, roughly 18% of them present only once. Sequencing was carried out using PBMCs or a T cell subset sorted from them (not recorded which). All receptors derive from an adult woman who had mild COVID-19 (a few samples of this study predate the infection). Cell type and time point are not known.

DNA of the CDR3: TGTGCCAGCAGTACCTCTTGGGGGGCCAACGTCCTGACTTTC. It specifies CASSTSWGANVLTF. The chain uses TRBV12-3 or TRBV12-4 and TRBJ2-6; D gene uncertain. The ends were cut back, 5 bases at V and 4 bases at J, with 9 bases in the middle. The CDR3 is 14 residues long.

The genes are TRBV4-3 and TRBJ1-4; D unclear. The V end was cut by 5 bases, the J end by 4 bases, with 14 bases between. Per germline, CDR1 LGHNA and CDR2 YSLEER. This CDR3 is 15 amino acids long. The CDR3 spells CASSYQSGLNEKLFF. DNA for the CDR3: TGCGCCAGCAGCTACCAATCCGGGCTTAATGAAAAACTGTTTTTT.

This clonotype has just a few counts. The V and J genes are TRBV5-6 and TRBJ2-7, with D tentatively TRBD2 (6 bases). The CDR3 loop spans 12 amino acids. The V gene's germline CDR1 is SGHDT and CDR2 YYEEEE. V lost 4 bases and J lost 5, with 10 bases in between. CDR3 in amino acids: CASSPGSNEQYF. The CDR3 DNA is TGTGCCAGCAGCCCCGGGAGCAACGAGCAGTACTTC.

V gene TRBV7-3 combines with J gene TRBJ2-1, with a weak D call TRBD2 (6 bases). The germline V gene has CDR1 SGHTA and CDR2 FQGTGA. Trimming stripped 3 bases from V and 1 base from J, with 7 bases between. The CDR3 is 14 amino acids. The DNA of the CDR3 is TGTGCCAGCAGCTTCGGGGGATCCTACAATGAGCAGTTCTTC. This encodes CASSFGGSYNEQFF.

This clonotype appeared a few times. This chain joins TRBV12-3 or TRBV12-4 and TRBJ1-1; the D is unclear. Trimming shortened V by 2 bases and J by 8 bases, and 6 bases separated the two germline ends. CDR3 size: 11 residues. Written as DNA, the CDR3 is TGTGCCAGCAGTTTAAGACGAGAAGCTTTCTTT. Translation: CASSLRREAFF.

This clonotype was detected a few times. The CDR3: CASSQDFPSLYEQYF. DNA for the CDR3: TGTGCCAGCAGCCAAGATTTCCCCAGCCTCTACGAGCAGTACTTC. The chain is built from TRBV4-2 and TRBJ2-7; no clear D. Trimming shortened V by 0 bases and J by 3 bases, and 12 bases separated the two germline ends. This CDR3 contains 15 residues. Germline V CDR1 and CDR2: LGHNA, YNFKEQ.

There are a few counts of this clonotype. The chain is built from TRBV29-1 and TRBJ1-1, with D uncertain. The CDR3 has 13 amino acids. Germline V gene lookup returns CDR1 SQVTM and CDR2 ANQGSEA. The V end lost 4 bases, the J end lost 2 bases, and 11 bases lay between the germline ends. The CDR3 region has the DNA TGCAGCGTTGTGAAGACTGCTAACACTGAAGCTTTCTTT. Protein product: CSVVKTANTEAFF. Drawing the rest from reference TRBV29-1 and TRBJ1-1, the complete variable domain is SAVISQKPSRDICQRGTSLTIQCQVDSQVTMMFWYRQQPGQSLTLIATANQGSEATYESGFVIDKFPISRPNLTFSTLTVSNMSPEDSSIYLCSVVKTANTEAFFGQGTRLTVV.

The chain links TRBV25-1 to TRBJ1-5, with D hard to call. V lost 6 bases and J 1 base, leaving 13 bases between the germline ends. The CDR3 is 15 residues long. Germline V lookup: CDR1 MGHDK, CDR2 SYGVNS. This CDR3 is CASSPGGKSNQPQHF. CDR3 DNA sequence: TGTGCCAGCAGCCCCGGAGGGAAGAGCAATCAGCCCCAGCATTTT.

This clonotype was counted between two and nine times. The chain combines TRBV5-6 with TRBJ1-5, with D perhaps matching TRBD1 (6 bases). The V end lost 1 base, the J end lost 5 bases, and 10 bases lay between the germline ends. The germline V gene has CDR1 SGHDT and CDR2 YYEEEE. CDR3 size: 14 residues. Written as DNA, the CDR3 is TGTGCCAGCAGCTTGAGACAGGCCTATCAGCCCCAGCATTTT. As protein: CASSLRQAYQPQHF.

This clonotype appeared a few times. The chain combines TRBV6-5 with TRBJ2-3, with TRBD1 as a possible D gene (5 bases). V was pared by 2 bases and J by 8 bases, with 17 bases between. The CDR3 is 15 amino acids. Germline CDR1 and CDR2: MNHEY and SVGAGI. DNA of the CDR3: TGTGCCAGCAGTTACGGCAGGGCCCGGGCCGGTACGCAGTATTTT. It codes for CASSYGRARAGTQYF.

This clonotype was recorded a few times. This chain connects TRBV20-1 to TRBJ2-1; 14 bases are shared with TRBD2. The germline V gene has CDR1 DFQATT and CDR2 SNEGSKA (reference sequence). This CDR3 is built from 17 residues. V lost 5 bases to trimming and J lost 0 bases; unmatched junction nucleotides: 6. CDR3 bases: TGCAGTGCTCTCCGGGGACTAGCGGGGGCCTCCTACAATGAGCAGTTCTTC. Amino acids: CSALRGLAGASYNEQFF.

The chain has TRBV4-1 and TRBJ2-1, with 12 bases fitting TRBD2. The germline V gene encodes CDR1 MGHRA and CDR2 YSYEKL. This CDR3 is built from 20 residues. V lost 4 bases to trimming and J lost 0 bases; unmatched junction nucleotides: 13. DNA for the CDR3: TGCGCCAGCAGCCGCCAAGAACTAGCGGGGGGCCCGAGCTCCTACAATGAGCAGTTCTTC. Protein sequence: CASSRQELAGGPSSYNEQFF.

This clonotype turned up a few times. The chain recombines TRBV6-2 or TRBV6-3 with TRBJ2-1; perhaps TRBD2 as D (5 bases). The CDR3 covers 14 residues. Germline CDR1 and CDR2: MNHEY and SVGEGT. Trimming shortened V by 5 bases and J by 10 bases, and 18 bases separated the two germline ends. CDR3 DNA: TGTGCCAGCAGTCAGCGGAGTGAAGTACAAGAGCAGTTCTTC. Translated, it gives CASSQRSEVQEQFF.

The genes are TRBV19 and TRBJ2-7; D may correspond to TRBD1 or TRBD2 (5 bases each). V was shortened by 7 bases and J by 6 bases, with 16 bases between the two germline ends. CDR1 is LNHDA and CDR2 is SQIVND in the germline V gene (reference sequence). The CDR3 length is 13 residues. CDR3 in amino acids: CASTETITGEQYF. The CDR3 coding sequence is TGTGCCAGTACCGAGACTATTACAGGCGAGCAGTACTTC.

The chain combines TRBV19 with TRBJ1-2; D may be TRBD1 (5 bases). CDR3 length: 13 amino acids. Between the trimmed V and J ends, which lost 3 bases and 0 bases, there was a span of 5 bases. Germline V gene data show CDR1 as LNHDA and CDR2 as SQIVND (reference sequence). CDR3 sequence reads: CASSIRANYGYTF. The CDR3 DNA follows: TGTGCCAGTAGTATCAGGGCTAACTATGGCTACACCTTC.

This clonotype was recorded at least ten times. The rearrangement joins TRBV19 to TRBJ2-1, with D maybe TRBD2 (5 bases). Trimming stripped 0 bases from V and 8 bases from J, with 11 bases between. The CDR3 runs 14 residues. In germline, CDR1 is LNHDA, CDR2 SQIVND (reference sequence). CDR3 loop: CASSIDRASHEQFF. In DNA form, the CDR3 reads TGTGCCAGTAGTATAGATAGGGCTAGCCATGAGCAGTTCTTC.

V gene TRBV24-1 combines with J gene TRBJ2-1; D not resolved. Germline loops: CDR1 KGHDR, CDR2 SFDVKD. This CDR3 contains 15 residues. V was clipped by 3 bases and J by 3 bases, with 11 bases between them. The CDR3, as DNA: TGTGCCACCAGTGATCTGAGCAGAGACTACAATGAGCAGTTCTTC. This encodes CATSDLSRDYNEQFF.

The CDR3 sequence: CASTIAGLRPLSGELFF. CDR3 sequence (DNA): TGTGCCAGCACTATAGCGGGACTGCGTCCTTTATCCGGGGAGCTGTTTTTT. The chain combines TRBV6-4 with TRBJ2-2; TRBD2 agrees at 8 bases. The CDR3 consists of 17 residues. V was pared by 7 bases and J by 6 bases, with 16 bases of the junction left unmatched. In germline, CDR1 is MRHNA, CDR2 SNTAGT.

V usage is TRBV5-6 and J usage is TRBJ2-7; 7 positions match TRBD1. Trimming cost V 0 bases and J 4 bases; bases outside gene matches: 10. Looked up from germline, CDR1 is SGHDT and CDR2 is YYEEEE. There are 16 residues in the CDR3. The CDR3 sequence: CASSLGGWGQWYEQYF. CDR3 nucleotides: TGTGCCAGCAGCTTGGGCGGATGGGGACAGTGGTACGAGCAGTACTTC.